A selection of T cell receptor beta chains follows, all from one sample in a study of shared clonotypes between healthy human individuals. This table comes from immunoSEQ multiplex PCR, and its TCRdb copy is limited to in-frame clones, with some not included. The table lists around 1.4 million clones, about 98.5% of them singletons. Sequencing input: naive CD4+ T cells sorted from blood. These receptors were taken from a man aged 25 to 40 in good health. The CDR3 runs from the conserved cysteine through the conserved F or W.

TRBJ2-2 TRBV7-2 CASSLGGRGTGELFF
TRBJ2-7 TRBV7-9 CASSPLPPRETYEQYF
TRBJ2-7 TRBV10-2 CASSDPFEQYF
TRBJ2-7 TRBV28 CATLGAGLQYEQYF
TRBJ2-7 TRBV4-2 CASVGGGAYEQYF
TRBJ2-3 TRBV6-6 CASSGRTDTQYF
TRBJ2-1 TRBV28 CTHSRGGSYNEQFF
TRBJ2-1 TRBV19 CASSMGLLLQRESYNEQFF
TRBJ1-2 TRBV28 CASSLGPGGGYF
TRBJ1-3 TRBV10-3 CATQTVSGNTIYF
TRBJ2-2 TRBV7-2 CASSLVGPVGGTGELFF
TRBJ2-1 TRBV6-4 CASSQTSGPYNEQFF
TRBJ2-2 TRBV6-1 CASSATSGSIGELFF
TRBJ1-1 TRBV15 CATSFHVNTEAFF
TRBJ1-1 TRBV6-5 CASSYRQNTEAFF
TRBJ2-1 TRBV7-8 CASSLERASGRDYNEQFF
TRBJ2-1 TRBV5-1 CASSPGLAEGGEQFF
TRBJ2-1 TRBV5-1 CASSLGVGGTYNEQFF
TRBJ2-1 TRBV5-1 CASSVDYRSYNEQFF
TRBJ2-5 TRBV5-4 CASSTLPAETQYF
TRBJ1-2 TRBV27 CASQNRGREGGYTF
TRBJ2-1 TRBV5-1 CASSLGPNGNEQFF
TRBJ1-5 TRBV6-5 CASNPRGGAGQPQHF
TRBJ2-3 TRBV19 CASSIEAGGPSDTQYF
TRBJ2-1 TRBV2 CASSEVGGRVYNEQFF
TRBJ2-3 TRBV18 CASSPPRRLHTDTQYF
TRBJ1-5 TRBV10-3 CAISDRVDQPQHF
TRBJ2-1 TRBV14 CASSPYSLAGGTNEQFF
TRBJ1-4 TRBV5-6 CASTTGRGHEKLFF
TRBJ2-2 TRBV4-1 CASSPGLAGVNTGELFF
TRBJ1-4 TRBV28 CASSLGGGGSEKLFF
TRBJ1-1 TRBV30 CAWSEVTEAFF
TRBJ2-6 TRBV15 CATSRDGNRGRSGANVLTF
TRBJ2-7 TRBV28 CASSTPGQGKYF
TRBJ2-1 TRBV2 CASKTHSGSEQFF
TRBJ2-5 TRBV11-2 CASSLITETQYF
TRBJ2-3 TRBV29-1 CSVAISGRVPDTQYF
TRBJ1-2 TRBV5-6 CASSLWSANYGYTF
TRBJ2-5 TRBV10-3 CAITSGVGETQYF
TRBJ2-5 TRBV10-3 CAIMGQGTQETQYF
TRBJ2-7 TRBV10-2 CASSLRRDESYEQYF
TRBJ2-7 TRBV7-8 CASSLEADRVSEQYF
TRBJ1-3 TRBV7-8 CASSTRGPGSGNTIYF
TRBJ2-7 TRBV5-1 CASSPGQGLDEQYF
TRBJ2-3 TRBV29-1 CSVDWVAGVTSTDTQYF
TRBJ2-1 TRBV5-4 CASSPEATGDYNEQFF
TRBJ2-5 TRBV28 CASSGQDYAGTSGQETQYF
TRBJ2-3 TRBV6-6 CASAFTDTQYF
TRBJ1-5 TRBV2 CASTVGGSNQPQHF
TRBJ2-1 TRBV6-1 CASSRTTVLVEQFF
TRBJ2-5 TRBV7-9 CASSLLEGPGETQYF
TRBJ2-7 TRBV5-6 CASSLVAGGIPYEQYF
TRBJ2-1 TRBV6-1 CASAHRNEQFF
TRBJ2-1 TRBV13 CASSSTSGVYNEQFF
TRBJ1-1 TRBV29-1 CSVVYRGQRVEAFF
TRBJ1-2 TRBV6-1 CASSEVPTGIGYTF
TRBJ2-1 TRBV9 CASSVLHPGGASYNEQFF
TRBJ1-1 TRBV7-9 CASSALVYNTEAFF